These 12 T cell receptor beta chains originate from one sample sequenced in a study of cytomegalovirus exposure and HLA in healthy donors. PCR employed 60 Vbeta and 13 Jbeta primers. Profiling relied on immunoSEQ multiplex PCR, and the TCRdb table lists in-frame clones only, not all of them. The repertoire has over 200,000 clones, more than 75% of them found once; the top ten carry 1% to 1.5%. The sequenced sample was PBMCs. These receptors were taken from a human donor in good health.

Written as DNA, the CDR3 is TGTGCAAGTCGCTTACCCAGGGAAGGTCGCGAAAAACTGTTTTTT. It encodes CASRLPREGREKLFF. J is TRBJ1-4 and V is TRBV12-2; no DNA check was done on the table's D call, TRBD1. TRBV12-2 corresponds to a pseudogene. The CDR3 consists of 15 residues.

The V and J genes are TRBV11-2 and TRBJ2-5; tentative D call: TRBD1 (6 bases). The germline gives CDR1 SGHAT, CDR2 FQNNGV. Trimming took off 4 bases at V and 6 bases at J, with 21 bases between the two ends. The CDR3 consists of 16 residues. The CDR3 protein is CASSSTLRGGRQTQYF. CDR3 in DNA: TGTGCCAGCAGCTCGACGCTCAGGGGTGGAAGGCAGACCCAGTACTTC.

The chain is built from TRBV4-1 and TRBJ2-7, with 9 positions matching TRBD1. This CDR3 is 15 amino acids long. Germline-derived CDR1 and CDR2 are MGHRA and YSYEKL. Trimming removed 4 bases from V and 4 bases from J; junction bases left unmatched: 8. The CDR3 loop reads CASSPYGTGLYEQYF. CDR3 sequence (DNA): TGCGCCAGCAGCCCATACGGGACAGGGTTATACGAGCAGTACTTC.

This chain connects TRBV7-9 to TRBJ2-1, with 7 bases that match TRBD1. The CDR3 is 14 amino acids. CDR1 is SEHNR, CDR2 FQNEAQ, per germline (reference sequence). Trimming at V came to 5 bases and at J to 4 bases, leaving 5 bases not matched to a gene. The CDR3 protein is CASSPWTGYNEQFF. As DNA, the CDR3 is TGTGCCAGCAGCCCCTGGACAGGATACAATGAGCAGTTCTTC.

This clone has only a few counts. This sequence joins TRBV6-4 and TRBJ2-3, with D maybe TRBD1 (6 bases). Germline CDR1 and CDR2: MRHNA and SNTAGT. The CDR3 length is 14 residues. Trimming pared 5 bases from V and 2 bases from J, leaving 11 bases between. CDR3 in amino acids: CASSRQAFTDTQYF. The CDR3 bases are TGTGCCAGCAGTCGACAGGCCTTCACAGATACGCAGTATTTT.

CDR3 amino acids: CASSREGRETQYF. The DNA of the CDR3 is TGCGCCAGCAGTCGGGAGGGCCGGGAGACCCAGTACTTC. The V and J genes are TRBV5-1 and TRBJ2-5; 8 bases are a match to TRBD2. Germline CDR1 and CDR2: SGHRS and YFSETQ. Trimming took 5 bases from V and 5 from J; bases not matched to a gene: 5. CDR3 length: 13 residues.

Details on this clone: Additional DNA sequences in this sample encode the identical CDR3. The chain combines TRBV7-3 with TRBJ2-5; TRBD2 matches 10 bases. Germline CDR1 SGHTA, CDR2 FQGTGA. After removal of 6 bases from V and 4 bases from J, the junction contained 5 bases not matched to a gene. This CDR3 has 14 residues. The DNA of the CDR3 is TGTGCCAGCAGTTCCAGCGGGAGGGCAGAGACCCAGTACTTC. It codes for CASSSSGRAETQYF.

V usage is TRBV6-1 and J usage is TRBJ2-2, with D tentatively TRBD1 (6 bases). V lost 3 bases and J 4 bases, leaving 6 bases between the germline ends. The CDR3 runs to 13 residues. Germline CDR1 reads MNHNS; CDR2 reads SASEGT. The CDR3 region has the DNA TGTGCCAGCAGTGACAGGGGCACCGGGGAGCTGTTTTTT. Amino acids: CASSDRGTGELFF.

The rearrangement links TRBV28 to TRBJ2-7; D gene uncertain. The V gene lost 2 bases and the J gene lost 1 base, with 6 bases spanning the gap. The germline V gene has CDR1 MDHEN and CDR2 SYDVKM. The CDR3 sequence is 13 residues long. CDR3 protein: CASSLTASYEQYF. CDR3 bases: TGTGCCAGCAGTTTAACAGCTTCCTACGAGCAGTACTTC.

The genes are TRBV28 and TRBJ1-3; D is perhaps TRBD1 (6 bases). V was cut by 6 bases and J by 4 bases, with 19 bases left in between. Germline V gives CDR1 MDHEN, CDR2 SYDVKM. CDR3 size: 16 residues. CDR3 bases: TGTGCCAGCAGGGAACGGGACATATTATACGGAAACACCATATATTTT. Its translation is CASRERDILYGNTIYF. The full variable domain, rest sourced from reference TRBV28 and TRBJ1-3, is DVKVTQSSRYLVKRTGEKVFLECVQDMDHENMFWYRQDPGLGLRLIYFSYDVKMKEKGDIPEGYSVSREKKERFSLILESASTNQTSMYLCASRERDILYGNTIYFGEGSWLTVV.

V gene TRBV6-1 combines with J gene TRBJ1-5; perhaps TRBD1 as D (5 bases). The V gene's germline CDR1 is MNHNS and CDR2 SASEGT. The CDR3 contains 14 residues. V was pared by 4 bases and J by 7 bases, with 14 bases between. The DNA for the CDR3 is TGTGCCAGCAGTGTGGCGGGGGAGGACCAGCCCCAGCATTTT. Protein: CASSVAGEDQPQHF.

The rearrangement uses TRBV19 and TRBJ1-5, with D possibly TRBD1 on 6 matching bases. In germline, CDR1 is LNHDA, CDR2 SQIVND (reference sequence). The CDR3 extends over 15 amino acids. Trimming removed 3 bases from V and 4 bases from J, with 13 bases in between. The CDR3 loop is CASSIGRGRNQPQHF. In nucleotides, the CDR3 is TGTGCCAGTAGTATTGGCAGGGGAAGGAATCAGCCCCAGCATTTT. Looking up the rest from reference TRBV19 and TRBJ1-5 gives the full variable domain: DGGITQSPKYLFRKEGQNVTLSCEQNLNHDAMYWYRQDPGQGLRLIYYSQIVNDFQKGDIAEGYSVSREKKESFPLTVTSAQKNPTAFYLCASSIGRGRNQPQHFGDGTRLSIL.